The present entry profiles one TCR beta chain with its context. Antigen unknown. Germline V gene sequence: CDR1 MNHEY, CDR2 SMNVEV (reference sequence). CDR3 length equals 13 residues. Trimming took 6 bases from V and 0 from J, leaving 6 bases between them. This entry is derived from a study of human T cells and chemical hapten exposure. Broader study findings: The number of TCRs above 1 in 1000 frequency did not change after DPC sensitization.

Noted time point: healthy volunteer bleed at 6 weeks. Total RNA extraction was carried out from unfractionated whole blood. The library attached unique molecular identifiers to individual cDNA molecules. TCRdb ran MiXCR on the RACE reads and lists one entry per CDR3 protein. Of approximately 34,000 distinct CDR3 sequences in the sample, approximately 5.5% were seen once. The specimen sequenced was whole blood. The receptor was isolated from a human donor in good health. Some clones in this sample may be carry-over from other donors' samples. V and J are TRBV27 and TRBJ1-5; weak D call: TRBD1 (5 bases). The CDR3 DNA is TGTGCCAGCAGGGGGCATAGCAATCAGCCCCAGCATTTT. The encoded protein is CASRGHSNQPQHF.